This entry features one T cell receptor beta chain sequence. This record comes from a study of blood T cell repertoires in COVID-19. Overall study: PBMCs, B-cell-depleted T cells, or T cells were the source of the cDNA or gDNA that made up the material.

Using immunoSEQ multiplex PCR, the repertoire was profiled, and TCRdb retains in-frame clones only, with some absent. The sample records roughly 140,000 clones, 70% to 90% being singletons. The CDR3 sequence is 19 residues long. The ends lost 2 bases at V and 2 bases at J; junction bases unmatched: 14. Germline V gives CDR1 SGHVS, CDR2 FQNEAQ. Participants came from some 23 US areas, aged roughly 18 to 89 years. Two negative PCRs, clearance, or symptom resolution were required of recovered Cohort 3 donors. This TCR came from a woman in her 40s who had recovered from COVID-19. The chain combines TRBV7-8 with TRBJ2-3; 9 nucleotides agree with TRBD2. The sequencing input was PBMCs or T cells enriched from blood (not recorded which). In nucleotides, the CDR3 is TGTGCCAGCAGCTTATCTCTAAGGGTACTAGCGGGTTCCACAGATACGCAGTATTTT. Encoded protein: CASSLSLRVLAGSTDTQYF.